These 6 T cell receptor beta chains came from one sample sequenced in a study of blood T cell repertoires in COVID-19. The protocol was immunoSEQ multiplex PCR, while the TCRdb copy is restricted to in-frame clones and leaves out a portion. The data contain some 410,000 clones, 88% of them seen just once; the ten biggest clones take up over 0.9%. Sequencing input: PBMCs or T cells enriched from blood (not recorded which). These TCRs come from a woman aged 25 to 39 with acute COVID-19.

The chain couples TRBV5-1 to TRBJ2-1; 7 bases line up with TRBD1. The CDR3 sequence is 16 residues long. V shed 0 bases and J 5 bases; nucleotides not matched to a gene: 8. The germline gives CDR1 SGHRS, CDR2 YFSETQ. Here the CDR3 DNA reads TGCGCCAGCAGCTTGGACAGGGGTACGTTTAACAATGAGCAGTTCTTC. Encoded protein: CASSLDRGTFNNEQFF.

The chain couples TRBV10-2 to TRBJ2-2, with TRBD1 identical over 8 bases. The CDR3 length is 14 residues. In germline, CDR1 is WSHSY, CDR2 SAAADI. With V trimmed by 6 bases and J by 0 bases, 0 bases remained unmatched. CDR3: CASRGQANTGELFF. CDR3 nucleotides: TGCGCCAGCAGGGGACAGGCGAACACCGGGGAGCTGTTTTTT.

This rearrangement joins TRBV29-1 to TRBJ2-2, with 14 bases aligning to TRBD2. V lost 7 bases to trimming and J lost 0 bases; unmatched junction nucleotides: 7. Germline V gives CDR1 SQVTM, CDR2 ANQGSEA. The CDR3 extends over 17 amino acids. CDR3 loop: CSGTGLAGAANTGELFF. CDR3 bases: TGCAGCGGTACGGGACTAGCGGGGGCCGCGAACACCGGGGAGCTGTTTTTT.

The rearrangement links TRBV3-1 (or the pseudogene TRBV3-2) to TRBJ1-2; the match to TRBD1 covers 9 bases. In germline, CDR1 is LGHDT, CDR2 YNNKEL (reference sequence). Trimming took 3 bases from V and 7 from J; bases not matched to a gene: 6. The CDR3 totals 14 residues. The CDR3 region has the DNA TGTGCCAGCAGCCACCGGGACAGGGTTGGTGGCTACACCTTC. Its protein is CASSHRDRVGGYTF.

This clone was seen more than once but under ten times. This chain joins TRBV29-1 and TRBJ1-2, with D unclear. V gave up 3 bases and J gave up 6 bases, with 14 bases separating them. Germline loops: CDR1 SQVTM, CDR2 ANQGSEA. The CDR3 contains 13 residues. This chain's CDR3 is CSVDLDSGHGYTF. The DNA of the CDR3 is TGCAGCGTTGACCTGGACTCAGGACATGGCTACACCTTC. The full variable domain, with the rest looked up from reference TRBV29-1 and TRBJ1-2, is SAVISQKPSRDICQRGTSLTIQCQVDSQVTMMFWYRQQPGQSLTLIATANQGSEATYESGFVIDKFPISRPNLTFSTLTVSNMSPEDSSIYLCSVDLDSGHGYTFGSGTRLTVV.

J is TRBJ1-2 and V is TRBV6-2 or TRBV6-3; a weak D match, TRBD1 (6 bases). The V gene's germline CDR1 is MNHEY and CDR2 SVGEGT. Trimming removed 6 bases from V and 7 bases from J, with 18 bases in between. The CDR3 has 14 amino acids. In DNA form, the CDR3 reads TGTGCCAGCAGCCCCGGGACATCTTCGTCTGGCTACACCTTC. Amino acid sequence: CASSPGTSSSGYTF.